The T cell receptor (beta chain) described here comes from a study of CD8+CD57+ T cells in acquired aplastic anemia. Study-wide background: Average DNA yield from sorted CD4+ and CD8+ cells was approximately 3.2 ug.

V was shortened by 4 bases and J by 9 bases, with 4 bases between the two germline ends. The CDR3 length is 10 residues. This clonotype is a singleton in its sample. A much bigger clone sits one base away, suggesting this may be a read error. All patients picked for sequencing had shown, by flow cytometry, an expansion of CD8+CD57+ cells. Patients had received no therapy at the time of blood sampling. Template material for TCR beta VDJ and CDR3 profiling consisted of genomic DNA. TCRdb re-called the reads with MiXCR, one entry per CDR3 protein. The sample lists around 200,000 distinct CDR3 sequences; roughly half were seen once.

The clonotype was recovered from a human donor with aplastic anemia. The rearrangement links TRBV12-3 or TRBV12-4 to TRBJ2-1, with D unresolved. Input material: sorted CD4+, CD8+, or CD8+CD57+ T cells (not recorded which) from PBMCs. This chain's CDR3 is CASSSVEQFF. As DNA, the CDR3 is TGTGCCAGCAGTTCTGTTGAGCAGTTCTTC.